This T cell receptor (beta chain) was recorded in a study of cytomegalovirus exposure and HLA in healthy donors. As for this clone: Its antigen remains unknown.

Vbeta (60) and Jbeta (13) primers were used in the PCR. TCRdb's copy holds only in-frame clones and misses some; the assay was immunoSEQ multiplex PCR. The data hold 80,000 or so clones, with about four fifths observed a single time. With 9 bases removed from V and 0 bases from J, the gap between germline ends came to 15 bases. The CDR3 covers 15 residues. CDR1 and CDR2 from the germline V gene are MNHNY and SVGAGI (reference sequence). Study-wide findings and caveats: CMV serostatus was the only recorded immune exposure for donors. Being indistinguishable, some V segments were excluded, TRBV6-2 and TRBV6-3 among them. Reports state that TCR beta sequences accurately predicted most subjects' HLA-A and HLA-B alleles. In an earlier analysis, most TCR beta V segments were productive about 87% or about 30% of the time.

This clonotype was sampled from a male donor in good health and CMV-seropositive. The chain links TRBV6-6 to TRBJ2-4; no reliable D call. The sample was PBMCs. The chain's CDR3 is CASSDSSIAKNIQYF. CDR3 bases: TGTGCCAGTTCAGACTCGTCGATAGCCAAAAACATTCAGTACTTC.